This TCR beta chain is from a study of blood T cell repertoires in COVID-19. For the study at large: Collection of acute and convalescent COVID-19 samples took place in the United States, Italy and Spain. In each case, the material was cDNA or gDNA derived from T cells, B-cell-depleted T cells, or PBMCs.

Allocation to cohorts depended on clinical history reported by the participants. Germline CDR1 and CDR2: PRHDT and FYEKMQ (reference sequence). J gave up 2 bases and V 2 bases, and 4 bases lay outside the gene matches. CDR3 length: 16 amino acids. The method was immunoSEQ multiplex PCR; TCRdb's version includes in-frame clones alone and lacks a portion of them. Of more than 150,000 clones in the sample, roughly 87% are singletons; the top ten hold 5.5% to 8.5%. This clone was seen once. Material: PBMCs or T cells enriched from blood (not recorded which). The rearrangement joins TRBV13 to TRBJ2-7; TRBD2 matches at 12 bases. This sequence originates from a woman between 45 and 65 years old who had recovered from COVID-19. CDR3 coding DNA: TGTGCCAGCAGCTTACTAGCGGGAGGGAGAACCTACGAGCAGTACTTC. The encoded protein is CASSLLAGGRTYEQYF.